The sequence of this T cell receptor beta chain was determined in a study of shared clonotypes between healthy human individuals. The repertoire was sequenced with immunoSEQ multiplex PCR; TCRdb's copy has only in-frame clones and lacks some. The sample consists of around 1 million clones, around three quarters of them appearing once. Per germline, CDR1 SGHRS and CDR2 YFSETQ. The V gene end was trimmed by 0 bases and the J gene end by 3 bases; junction bases not matched to a gene: 3. The CDR3 is 17 residues long. The sample taken for sequencing was memory CD4+ T cells sorted from blood. Noted subset: CD45RA-negative fraction. The sequence was collected from a man between 18 and 29 years old in good health. The chain combines TRBV5-1 with TRBJ2-3; 14 bases fit TRBD2. The CDR3 sequence is CASSLGTSGGPTDTQYF. The CDR3 region has the DNA TGCGCCAGCAGCTTGGGGACTAGCGGGGGGCCAACAGATACGCAGTATTTT.